This TCR beta chain was observed in a study of CD8+CD57+ T cells in acquired aplastic anemia. Across the study: The average for DNA from sorted CD4+ and CD8+ cells was approximately 3.2 ug. Healthy donor CD4+ samples were sequenced to a depth that averaged around 9.8 million reads.

Study-wide findings and caveats: Controls and patients did not differ significantly in CD8+ Simpson's diversity. Patients had twenty-nine CD8+ CDR3 sequences in common with controls (the shared set).

CDR3 length: 17 amino acids. V dropped 4 bases and J dropped 3; count of bases not matched to a gene: 10. The V gene's germline CDR1 is SGHRS and CDR2 YFSETQ. This clonotype appeared many times. Its target is unknown. Genomic DNA, serving as template, underwent TCR beta VDJ and CDR3 profiling. TCRdb itself ran the reads through MiXCR, one entry per CDR3 protein. Here the sample spans some 82,000 distinct CDR3 sequences, about half being singletons. The chain joins TRBV5-1 to TRBJ1-6, with 7 positions matching TRBD1. This receptor was taken from a human donor in good health, serving as a control. Sequencing input: sorted CD4+, CD8+, or CD8+CD57+ T cells (not recorded which) from PBMCs. The CDR3 is CASSLKTGTVYNSPLHF. The CDR3 nucleotides read TGCGCCAGCAGCCTAAAAACCGGGACAGTCTATAATTCACCCCTCCACTTT.